These T cell receptor beta chains were read from a single sample in a study of cytomegalovirus exposure and HLA in healthy donors. TCRdb's copy holds only in-frame clones and misses some; the assay was immunoSEQ multiplex PCR. Of about 130,000 clones listed, about 93% are singletons. Sequencing was performed on PBMCs. All receptors derive from a woman between 18 and 29 years old in good health and CMV-seronegative. The CDR3 runs from the conserved cysteine through the conserved F or W. Fields, in order: V gene, CDR3 protein.

TRBV5-5 | CASSQEKGQSDTQYF
TRBV15 | CATSRDQGAVTEAFF
TRBV19 | CASSIVGSGRFSLYEQYF
TRBV7-9 | CASSFGSGNTGELFF
TRBV30 | CAWSIQGDTEAFF
TRBV30 | CAWATGGSEKLFF
TRBV28 | CASSPQGAGWGNQPQHF
TRBV28 | CASSPPGQGSYEQYF
TRBV9 | CASSASGEDYEQYF
TRBV9 | CASSVAGGGTDTQYF